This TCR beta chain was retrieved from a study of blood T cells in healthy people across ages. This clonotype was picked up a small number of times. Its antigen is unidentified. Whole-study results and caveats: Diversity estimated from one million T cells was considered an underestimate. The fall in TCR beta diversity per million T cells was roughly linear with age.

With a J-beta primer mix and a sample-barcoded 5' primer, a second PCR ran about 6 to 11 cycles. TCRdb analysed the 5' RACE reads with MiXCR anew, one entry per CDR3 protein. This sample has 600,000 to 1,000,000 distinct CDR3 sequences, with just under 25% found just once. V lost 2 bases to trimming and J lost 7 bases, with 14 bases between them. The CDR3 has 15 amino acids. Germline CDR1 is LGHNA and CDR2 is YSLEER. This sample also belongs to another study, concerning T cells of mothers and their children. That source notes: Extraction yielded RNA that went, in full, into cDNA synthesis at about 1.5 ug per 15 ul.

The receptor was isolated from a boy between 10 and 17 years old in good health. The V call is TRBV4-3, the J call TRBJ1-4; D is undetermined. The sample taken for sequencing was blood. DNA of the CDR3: TGCGCCAGCAGCCAACTTACGGTCTTAGGTGAAAAACTGTTTTTT. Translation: CASSQLTVLGEKLFF.